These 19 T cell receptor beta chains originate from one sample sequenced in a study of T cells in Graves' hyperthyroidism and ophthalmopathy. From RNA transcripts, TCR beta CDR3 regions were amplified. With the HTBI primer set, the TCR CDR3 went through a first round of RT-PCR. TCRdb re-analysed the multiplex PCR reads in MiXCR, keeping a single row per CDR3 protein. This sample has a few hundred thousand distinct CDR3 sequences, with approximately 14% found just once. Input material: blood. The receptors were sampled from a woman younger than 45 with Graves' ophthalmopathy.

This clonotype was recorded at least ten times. CDR3 sequence reads: CASSSRRSERDEAFF. CDR3 bases: TGTGCCAGCAGTTCCCGCAGGTCGGAACGGGATGAAGCTTTCTTT. The chain recombines TRBV28 with TRBJ1-1, with D unresolved. The CDR3 contains 15 residues. Per germline, CDR1 MDHEN and CDR2 SYDVKM. Trimming pared 4 bases from V and 7 bases from J, leaving 19 bases between.

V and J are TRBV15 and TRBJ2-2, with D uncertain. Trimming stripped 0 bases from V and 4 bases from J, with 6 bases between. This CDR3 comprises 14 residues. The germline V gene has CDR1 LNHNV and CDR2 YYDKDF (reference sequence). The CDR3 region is CATSRDYTTGELFF. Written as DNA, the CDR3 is TGTGCCACCAGCAGAGATTACACCACCGGGGAGCTGTTTTTT.

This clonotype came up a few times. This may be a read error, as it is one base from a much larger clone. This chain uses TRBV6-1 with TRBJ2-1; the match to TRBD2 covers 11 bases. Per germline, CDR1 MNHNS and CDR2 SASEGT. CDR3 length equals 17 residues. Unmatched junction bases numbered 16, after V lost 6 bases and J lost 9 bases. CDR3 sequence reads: CASRLYNPGLAEIEQFF. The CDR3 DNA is TGTGCCAGCAGACTTTATAATCCGGGACTAGCGGAAATTGAGCAGTTCTTC.

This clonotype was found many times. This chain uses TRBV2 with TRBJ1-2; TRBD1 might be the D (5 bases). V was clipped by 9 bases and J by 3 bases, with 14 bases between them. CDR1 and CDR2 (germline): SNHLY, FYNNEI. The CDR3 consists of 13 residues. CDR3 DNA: TGTGCCAGTACGGTCCGGGGGGACTATGGCTACACCTTC. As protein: CASTVRGDYGYTF.

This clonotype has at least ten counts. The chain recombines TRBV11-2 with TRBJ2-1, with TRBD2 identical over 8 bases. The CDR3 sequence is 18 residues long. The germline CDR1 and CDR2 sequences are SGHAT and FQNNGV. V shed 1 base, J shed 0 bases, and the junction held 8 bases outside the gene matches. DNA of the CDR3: TGTGCCAGCAGCTTAGTTCCGGGGGGGCCCCGCTCCTACAATGAGCAGTTCTTC. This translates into CASSLVPGGPRSYNEQFF.

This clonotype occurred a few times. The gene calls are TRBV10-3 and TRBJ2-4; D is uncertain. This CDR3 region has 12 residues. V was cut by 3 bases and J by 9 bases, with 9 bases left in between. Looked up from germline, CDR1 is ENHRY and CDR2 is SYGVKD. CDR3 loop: CAISDVYSIQYF. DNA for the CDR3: TGTGCCATCAGTGATGTTTACAGCATTCAGTACTTC.

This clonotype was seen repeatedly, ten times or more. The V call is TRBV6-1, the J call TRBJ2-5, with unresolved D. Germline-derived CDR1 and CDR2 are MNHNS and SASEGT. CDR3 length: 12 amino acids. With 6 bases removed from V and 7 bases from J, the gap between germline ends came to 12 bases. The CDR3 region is CASSEPLGTQYF. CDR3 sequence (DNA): TGTGCCAGCAGCGAACCTTTGGGGACCCAGTACTTC.

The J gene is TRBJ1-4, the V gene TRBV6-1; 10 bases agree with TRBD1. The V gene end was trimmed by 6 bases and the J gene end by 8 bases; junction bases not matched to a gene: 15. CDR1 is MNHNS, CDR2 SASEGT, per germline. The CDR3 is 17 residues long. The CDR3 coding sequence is TGTGCCAGCAGCCTCCTGGGTTTTGGGACAGGGGTGGAAAAACTGTTTTTT. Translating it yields CASSLLGFGTGVEKLFF.

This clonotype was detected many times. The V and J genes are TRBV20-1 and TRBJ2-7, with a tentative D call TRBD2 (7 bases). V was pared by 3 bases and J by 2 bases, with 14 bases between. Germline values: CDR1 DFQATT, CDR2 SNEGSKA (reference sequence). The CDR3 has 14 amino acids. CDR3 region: CSARRRGAPYEQYF. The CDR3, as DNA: TGCAGTGCTAGGCGTCGGGGGGCTCCCTACGAGCAGTACTTC.

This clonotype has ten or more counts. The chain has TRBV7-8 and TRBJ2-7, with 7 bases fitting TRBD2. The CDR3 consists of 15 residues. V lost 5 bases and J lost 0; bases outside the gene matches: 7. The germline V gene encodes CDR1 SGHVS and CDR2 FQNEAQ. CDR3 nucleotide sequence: TGTGCCAGCAGCCCAATATCGGGGGGCTCCTACGAGCAGTACTTC. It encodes CASSPISGGSYEQYF.

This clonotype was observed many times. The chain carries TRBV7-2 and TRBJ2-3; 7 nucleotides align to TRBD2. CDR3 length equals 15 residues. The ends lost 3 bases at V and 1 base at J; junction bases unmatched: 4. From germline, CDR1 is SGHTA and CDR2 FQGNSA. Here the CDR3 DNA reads TGTGCCAGCAGCTTCAAGCGGGGAGGCACAGATACGCAGTATTTT. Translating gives CASSFKRGGTDTQYF.

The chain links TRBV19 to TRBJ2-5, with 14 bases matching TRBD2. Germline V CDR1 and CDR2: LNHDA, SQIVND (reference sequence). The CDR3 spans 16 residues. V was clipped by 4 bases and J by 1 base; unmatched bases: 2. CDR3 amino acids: CASSTGTSGGQETQYF. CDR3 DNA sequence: TGTGCCAGTAGTACCGGGACTAGCGGGGGCCAAGAGACCCAGTACTTC. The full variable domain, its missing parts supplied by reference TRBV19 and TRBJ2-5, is DGGITQSPKYLFRKEGQNVTLSCEQNLNHDAMYWYRQDPGQGLRLIYYSQIVNDFQKGDIAEGYSVSREKKESFPLTVTSAQKNPTAFYLCASSTGTSGGQETQYFGPGTRLLVL.

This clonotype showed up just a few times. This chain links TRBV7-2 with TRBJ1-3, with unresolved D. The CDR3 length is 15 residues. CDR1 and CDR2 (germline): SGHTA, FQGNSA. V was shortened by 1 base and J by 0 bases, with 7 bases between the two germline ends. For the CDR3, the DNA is TGTGCCAGCAGCTTAGGCACGAGCTCTGGAAACACCATATATTTT. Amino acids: CASSLGTSSGNTIYF.

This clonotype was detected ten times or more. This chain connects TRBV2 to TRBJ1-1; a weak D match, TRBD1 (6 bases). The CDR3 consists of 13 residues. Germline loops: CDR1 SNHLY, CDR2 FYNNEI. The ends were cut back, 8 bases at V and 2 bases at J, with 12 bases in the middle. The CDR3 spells CASRWDTNTEAFF. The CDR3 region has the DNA TGTGCCAGCCGTTGGGACACAAACACTGAAGCTTTCTTT.

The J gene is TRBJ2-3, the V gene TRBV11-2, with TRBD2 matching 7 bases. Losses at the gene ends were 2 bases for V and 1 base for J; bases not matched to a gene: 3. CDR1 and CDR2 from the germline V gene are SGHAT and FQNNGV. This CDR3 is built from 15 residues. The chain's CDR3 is CASSLFGGGTDTQYF. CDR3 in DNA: TGTGCCAGCAGCTTATTTGGGGGGGGCACAGATACGCAGTATTTT.

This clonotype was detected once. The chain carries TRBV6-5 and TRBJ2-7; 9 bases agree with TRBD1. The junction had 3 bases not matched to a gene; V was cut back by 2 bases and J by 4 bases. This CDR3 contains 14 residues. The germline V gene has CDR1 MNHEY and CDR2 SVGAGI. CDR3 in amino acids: CASSYAGTGYEQYF. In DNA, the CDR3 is TGTGCCAGCAGTTACGCCGGGACAGGGTACGAGCAGTACTTC.

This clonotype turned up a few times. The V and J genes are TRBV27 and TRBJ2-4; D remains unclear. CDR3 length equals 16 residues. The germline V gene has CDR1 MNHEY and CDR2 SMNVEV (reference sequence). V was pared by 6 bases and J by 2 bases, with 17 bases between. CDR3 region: CASSRGTGTSKNIQYF. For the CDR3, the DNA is TGTGCCAGCAGCCGCGGCACGGGCACCTCCAAAAACATTCAGTACTTC.

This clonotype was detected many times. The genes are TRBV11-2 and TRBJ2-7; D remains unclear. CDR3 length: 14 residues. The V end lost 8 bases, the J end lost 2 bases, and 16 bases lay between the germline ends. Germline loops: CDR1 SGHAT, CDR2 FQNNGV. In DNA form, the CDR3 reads TGTGCCAGCCACCCCACCCATAAACCCTACGAGCAGTACTTC. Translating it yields CASHPTHKPYEQYF.

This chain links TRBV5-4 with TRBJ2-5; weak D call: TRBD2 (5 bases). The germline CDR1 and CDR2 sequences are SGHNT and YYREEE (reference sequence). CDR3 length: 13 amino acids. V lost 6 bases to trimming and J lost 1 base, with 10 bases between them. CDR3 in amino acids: CASTRGSQETQYF. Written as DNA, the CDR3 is TGTGCCAGCACCCGGGGATCCCAAGAGACCCAGTACTTC.